This T cell receptor (beta chain) is drawn from a study of PD-L1 blockade in urothelial cancer. Across the study: Analysis of the blood was performed 3 weeks (second dose) and 6 weeks after treatment start. Median T cell yield from blood was 141,255.

Remarks on this clone: Its matching antigen is unknown.

Libraries were prepared by immunoSEQ multiplex PCR; TCRdb keeps only in-frame clonotypes and omits some of them. The data hold 30,000 to 40,000 clones, with about 85% observed a single time. Germline CDR1 and CDR2: SEHNR and FQNEAQ (reference sequence). Trimming left V 1 base short and J 9 bases short, with 23 bases between. This CDR3 is built from 17 residues. Overall study results and limits: Expansion of tumor-associated blood clones at 3 weeks was greater in durable-benefit patients.

Time point given: pretreatment peripheral blood. The starting material was PBMCs, obtained around atezolizumab (anti-PD-L1) treatment. This TCR came from a man older than 75 with urothelial cancer. The chain is built from TRBV7-9 and TRBJ2-3, with D perhaps TRBD1 (5 bases). In DNA form, the CDR3 reads TGTGCCAGCAGCTTAGAAGAGTCGGGTGGGCGTACAGGAACGCAGTATTTT. Encoded protein: CASSLEESGGRTGTQYF.